Listed here is a single T cell receptor beta chain. What it binds is unknown. Together with a sample-barcoded 5' primer, a J-beta primer mix was included in a second PCR lasting roughly 6 to 12 cycles. MiXCR, run by TCRdb on the 5' RACE reads, gives a single entry per CDR3 protein. This sample has about 1.5 million distinct CDR3 sequences, with 35% to 45% found just once. The data are from a study of blood T cells in healthy people across ages. Study results and limitations: Getting older went along with TCR beta diversity per million T cells dropping roughly linearly.

The CDR3 runs 16 residues. J lost 7 bases, V lost 4 bases, and 6 bases had no gene match. CDR1 is MNHEY and CDR2 is SMNVEV in the germline V gene (reference sequence). The sample was blood. The TCR comes from a woman aged 18-30 years in good health. V gene TRBV27 combines with J gene TRBJ2-2, with TRBD2 matching over 13 bases. This CDR3 is CASSSWTSGSIGELFF. Here the CDR3 DNA reads TGTGCCAGCAGTTCCTGGACTAGCGGGAGTATCGGGGAGCTGTTTTTT.